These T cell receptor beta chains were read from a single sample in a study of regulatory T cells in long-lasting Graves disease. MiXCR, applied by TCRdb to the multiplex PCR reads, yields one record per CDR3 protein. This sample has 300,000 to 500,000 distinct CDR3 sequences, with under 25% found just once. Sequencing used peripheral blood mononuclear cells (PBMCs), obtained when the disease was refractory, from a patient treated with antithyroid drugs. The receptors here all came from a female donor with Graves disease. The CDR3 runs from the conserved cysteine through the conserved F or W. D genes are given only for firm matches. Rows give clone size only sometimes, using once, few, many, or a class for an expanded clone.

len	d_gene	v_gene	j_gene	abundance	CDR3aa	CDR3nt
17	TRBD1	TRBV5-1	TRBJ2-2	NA	CASSQLGQGRNTGELFF	TGCGCCAGCAGCCAGCTGGGACAGGGTCGTAACACCGGGGAGCTGTTTTTT
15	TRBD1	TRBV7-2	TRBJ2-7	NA	CASSWTGQGRYEQYF	TGTGCCAGCAGCTGGACCGGACAGGGGAGATACGAGCAGTACTTC
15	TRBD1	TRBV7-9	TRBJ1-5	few	CASSIQGFGNQPQHF	TGTGCCAGCAGTATACAGGGGTTTGGCAATCAGCCCCAGCATTTT
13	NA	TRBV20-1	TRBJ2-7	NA	CSARNRVSYEQYF	TGCAGTGCTAGAAACAGGGTCTCCTACGAGCAGTACTTC
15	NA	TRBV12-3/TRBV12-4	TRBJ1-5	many	CASSPSDRYNQPQHF	TGTGCCAGCAGTCCATCAGACAGGTACAATCAGCCCCAGCATTTT
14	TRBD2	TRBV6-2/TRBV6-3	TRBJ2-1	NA	CASNTGRALNEQFF	TGTGCCAGCAACACCGGGAGGGCCCTGAATGAGCAGTTCTTC
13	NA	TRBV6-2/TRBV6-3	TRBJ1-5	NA	CASSHSAYQPQHF	TGTGCCAGCAGTCACAGCGCGTATCAGCCCCAGCATTTT
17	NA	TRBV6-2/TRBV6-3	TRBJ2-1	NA	CASSYYKDASSYNEQFF	TGTGCCAGCAGTTATTACAAAGATGCCAGCTCCTACAATGAGCAGTTCTTC
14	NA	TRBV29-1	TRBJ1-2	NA	CSVESGQTLTGYTF	TGCAGCGTTGAAAGTGGACAGACTCTTACGGGCTACACCTTC
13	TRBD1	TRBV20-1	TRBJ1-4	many	CSAWDRGRLKLFF	TGCAGTGCTTGGGACAGGGGGCGTCTAAAACTGTTTTTT
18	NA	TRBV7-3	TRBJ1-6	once	CASSFGVGRSSYNSPLHF	TGTGCCAGCAGCTTCGGGGTAGGGAGGAGCTCCTATAATTCACCCCTCCACTTT
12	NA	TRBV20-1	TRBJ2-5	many	CSARLAGETQYF	TGCAGTGCTAGACTAGCTGGGGAGACCCAGTACTTC
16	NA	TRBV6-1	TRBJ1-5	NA	CASSDVTPVQGQPQHF	TGTGCCAGCAGTGACGTAACTCCCGTCCAGGGACAGCCCCAGCATTTT
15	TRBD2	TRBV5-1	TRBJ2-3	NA	CASSLVGGSTDTQYF	TGCGCCAGCAGCTTGGTGGGAGGGAGCACAGATACGCAGTATTTT
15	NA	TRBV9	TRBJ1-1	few	CASSVENSRNTEAFF	TGTGCCAGCAGCGTAGAAAACTCGAGGAACACTGAAGCTTTCTTT
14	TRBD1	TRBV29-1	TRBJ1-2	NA	CSSSGQGGNYGYTF	TGCAGCTCCTCCGGACAGGGGGGCAACTATGGCTACACCTTC
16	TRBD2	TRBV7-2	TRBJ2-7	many	CASSRGGAGGTYEQYF	TGTGCCAGCAGCCGCGGGGGGGCGGGAGGTACCTACGAGCAGTACTTC
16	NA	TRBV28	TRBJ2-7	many	CASSLTQGFSSYEQYF	TGTGCCAGCAGTTTAACCCAGGGTTTTAGCTCCTACGAGCAGTACTTC
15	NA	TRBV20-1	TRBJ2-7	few	CSAIIQGTPTGEQYF	TGCAGTGCTATCATCCAAGGGACCCCCACGGGCGAGCAGTACTTC
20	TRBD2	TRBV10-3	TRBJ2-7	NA	CAISSSPGQGTSGSSYEQYF	TGTGCCATCAGCTCCTCACCGGGACAGGGAACTAGCGGGAGTAGTTACGAGCAGTACTTC
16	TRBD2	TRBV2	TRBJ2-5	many	CASSAGTSGIQETQYF	TGTGCCAGCAGTGCTGGGACTAGCGGAATTCAAGAGACCCAGTACTTC
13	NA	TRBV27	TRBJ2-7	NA	CASSYRVSYEQYF	TGTGCCAGCAGCTACAGGGTATCCTACGAGCAGTACTTC
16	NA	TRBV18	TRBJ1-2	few	CASSRMGAGLNYGYTF	TGTGCCAGCTCACGCATGGGGGCAGGGCTAAACTATGGCTACACCTTC
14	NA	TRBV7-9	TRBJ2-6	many	CASSLIGGANVLTF	TGTGCCAGCAGCTTAATAGGGGGGGCCAACGTCCTGACTTTC
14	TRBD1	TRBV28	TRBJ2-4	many	CASSSRTGRQIQYF	TGTGCCAGCAGTTCGCGGACAGGCCGCCAGATTCAGTACTTC
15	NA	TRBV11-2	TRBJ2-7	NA	CASSLFEGAAYEQYF	TGTGCCAGCAGCTTATTCGAAGGAGCGGCTTACGAGCAGTACTTC
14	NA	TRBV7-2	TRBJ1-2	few	CASSLVSAPYGYTF	TGTGCCAGCAGCTTAGTCTCGGCGCCCTATGGCTACACCTTC
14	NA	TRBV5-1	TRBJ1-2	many	CASSLATDNYGYTF	TGCGCCAGCAGCCTAGCGACAGACAACTATGGCTACACCTTC